This TCR beta chain was sequenced for a study of shared clonotypes between healthy human individuals. This CDR3 has 14 residues. Trimming took off 4 bases at V and 1 base at J, with 13 bases between the two ends. CDR1 is SQVTM and CDR2 is ANQGSEA in the germline V gene. The data were produced by immunoSEQ multiplex PCR, yet TCRdb's version contains in-frame clones alone and is incomplete. The data show over a million clones, more than 75% seen once. The clonotype was recovered from a man younger than 35 in good health. Some clones in this sample may be carry-over from other donors' samples. The chain employs TRBV29-1 and TRBJ1-2, with D possibly being TRBD1 (5 bases). The specimen sequenced was memory CD4+ T cells from PBMCs. Subset of the sample: CD45RA-negative fraction. In nucleotides, the CDR3 is TGCAGCGTTGTTTCGAGGGGATTTAACTATGGCTACACCTTC. As protein: CSVVSRGFNYGYTF.